This T cell receptor (beta chain) was retrieved from a study of Graves' ophthalmopathy and Graves' hyperthyroidism. Notes on the study in general: Separation of ophthalmopathy from stable hyperthyroidism was achieved by a 13-signature model, at around 90% sensitivity and 70% to 82% specificity.

The CDR3 loop spans 17 amino acids. Germline V CDR1 and CDR2: MNHEY, SMNVEV (reference sequence). Germline trimming cut 8 bases from V and 5 bases from J; bases unmatched to any gene: 19. All donors with ophthalmopathy were recorded as having moderate-to-severe activity, CAS ≥3, NOSPECS ≥4 and a duration under 3 months. Among the exclusions were patients with other autoimmune diseases, uncontrolled infections, pregnancy or lactation. This clonotype was detected ten times or more. Its specificity is not known. TCR beta CDR3 amplification used RNA transcripts. Following a first-round RT-PCR that used HTBI primers, a second-round multiplex PCR was carried out. TCRdb analysed the multiplex PCR reads with MiXCR anew, one entry per CDR3 protein. Seen here are about 370,000 distinct CDR3 sequences, approximately 16% observed once, and the top ten hold approximately 1.4%.

This clonotype originated in a woman between 18 and 29 years old with Graves' ophthalmopathy. The sequenced sample consisted of peripheral blood. This chain connects TRBV27 to TRBJ2-7; 9 nucleotides agree with TRBD1. CDR3 loop: CASSRVSSQGAVNEQYF. The DNA of the CDR3 is TGTGCCAGCTCGAGAGTTTCCTCACAGGGGGCCGTCAACGAGCAGTACTTC.